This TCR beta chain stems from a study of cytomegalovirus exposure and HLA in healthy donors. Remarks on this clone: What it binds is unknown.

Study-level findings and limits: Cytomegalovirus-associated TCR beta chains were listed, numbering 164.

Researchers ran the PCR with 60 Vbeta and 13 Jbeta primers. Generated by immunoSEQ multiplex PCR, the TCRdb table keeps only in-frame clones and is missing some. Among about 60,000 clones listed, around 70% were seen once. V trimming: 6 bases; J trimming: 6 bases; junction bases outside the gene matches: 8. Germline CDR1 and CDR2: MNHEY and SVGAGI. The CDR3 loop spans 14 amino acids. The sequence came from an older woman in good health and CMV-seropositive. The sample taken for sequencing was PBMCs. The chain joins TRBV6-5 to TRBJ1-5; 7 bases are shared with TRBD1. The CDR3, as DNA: TGTGCCAGCAGCCTAAGAGGGGGCGGTCAGCCCCAGCATTTT. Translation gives CASSLRGGGQPQHF.